The clone carrying this TCR beta chain was picked up many times. Its specificity is unknown. The TCRbeta library incorporated unique molecular identifiers. Via MiXCR, TCRdb re-called the PCR reads, giving one row per CDR3 protein. The data contain about 870,000 distinct CDR3 sequences, 15% to 20% of them singletons. The sample belongs to a study of T-cell reconstitution after alpha-beta-depleted transplantation in children. Findings of the study overall: At around two months after transplant, the alpha-beta T cells were reportedly derived from several hundred expanded clones that came from non-depleted graft cells. Surviving recipient T cells and intrathymic progenitors accounted for some patients' high TCRbeta diversity at day 60. Fresh T-cell production supplied most of the T-cell counts and diversity seen one year after transplant.

This CDR3 is built from 13 residues. The trim removed 4 bases at V and 7 bases at J, leaving 5 bases unmatched. From germline, CDR1 is SGHRS and CDR2 YFSETQ. The chain is built from TRBV5-1 and TRBJ1-2; TRBD1 matches 9 bases. The sequence derives from a male patient aged 10 to 17 who had a stem cell transplant for acute lymphoblastic leukemia, so the T cells may come from the graft donor. The sample here was PBMCs, mostly from graft donor cells, taken 360 days after TCRalphabeta/CD19-depleted stem cell transplant. CDR3 coding DNA: TGCGCCAGCAGCCCCGGGACAGGGACTGGCTACACCTTC. Its translation: CASSPGTGTGYTF. The whole variable domain, filled in from reference TRBV5-1 and TRBJ1-2, reads KAGVTQTPRYLIKTRGQQVTLSCSPISGHRSVSWYQQTPGQGLQFLFEYFSETQRNKGNFPGRFSGRQFSNSRSEMNVSTLELGDSALYLCASSPGTGTGYTFGSGTRLTVV.